The 5 T cell receptor beta chains given below trace back to one sample, sequenced in a study of blood T cell repertoires in COVID-19 (dated by TCRdb to the early 2020s). To prepare the library, the immunoSEQ multiplex PCR assay was applied. In TCRdb, the immuneACCESS table is reduced to in-frame sequences with V and J assigned. These tables do not hold every clone; where another copy was compared, an unresolved V gene accounts for under half, and the others remain unexplained. In this sample the table shows about 180,000 clones, about three quarters of which occur a single time. The leading ten clones occupy about 11% of the sample. Input material: peripheral blood. Source of these receptors: a woman older than 75 with COVID-19, enrolled during active disease.

This clone was observed a single time. This chain connects TRBV7-6 to TRBJ2-7, with 13 nucleotides matching TRBD2. The CDR3 totals 15 residues. With V trimmed by 5 bases and J by 3 bases, 4 bases remained unmatched. Germline lookup yields CDR1 SGHVS and CDR2 FNYEAQ. CDR3 protein: CASSGRTSGGYEQYF. CDR3 DNA: TGTGCCAGCAGCGGGAGGACTAGCGGGGGCTACGAGCAGTACTTC.

The chain combines TRBV4-3 with TRBJ1-2; TRBD1 might be the D (5 bases). CDR1 is LGHNA, CDR2 YSLEER, per germline. V shed 0 bases and J shed 3 bases, with 14 bases lying between them. The CDR3 covers 16 residues. CDR3: CASSQDGQGEDYGYTF. As DNA, the CDR3 is TGCGCCAGCAGCCAAGATGGCCAGGGTGAGGACTATGGCTACACCTTC.

The chain combines TRBV19 with TRBJ2-7; 7 nucleotides line up with TRBD2. CDR1 is LNHDA and CDR2 is SQIVND in the germline V gene (reference sequence). V lost 3 bases to trimming and J lost 2 bases; unmatched junction nucleotides: 4. CDR3 size: 14 residues. The chain's CDR3 is CASSMIAGPYEQYF. CDR3 nucleotide sequence: TGTGCCAGTAGTATGATAGCGGGTCCCTACGAGCAGTACTTC.

The chain is built from TRBV28 and TRBJ2-7; D is perhaps TRBD2 (5 bases). CDR1 is MDHEN, CDR2 SYDVKM, per germline. V was clipped by 4 bases and J by 3 bases, with 16 bases between them. The CDR3 covers 15 residues. The CDR3 sequence: CASSSTFGLSYEQYF. In DNA, the CDR3 is TGTGCCAGCAGTTCCACATTCGGACTGAGCTACGAGCAGTACTTC. Full variable domain (missing parts from reference TRBV28 and TRBJ2-7): DVKVTQSSRYLVKRTGEKVFLECVQDMDHENMFWYRQDPGLGLRLIYFSYDVKMKEKGDIPEGYSVSREKKERFSLILESASTNQTSMYLCASSSTFGLSYEQYFGPGTRLTVT.

This chain links TRBV7-9 with TRBJ1-2; no clear D gene. The CDR3 contains 11 residues. V was trimmed by 5 bases and J by 7 bases, leaving 8 bases between them. Germline CDR1 SEHNR, CDR2 FQNEAQ (reference sequence). CDR3 bases: TGTGCCAGCAGCGCTCTAGTTGGCTACACCTTC. It is translated as CASSALVGYTF.